Listed below are T cell receptor beta chains from one sample, sequenced in a study of blood T cell repertoires in COVID-19. The method was immunoSEQ multiplex PCR; TCRdb's version includes in-frame clones alone and lacks a portion of them. Altogether hundreds of thousands of clones are present, approximately 86% being singletons, with the ten largest covering approximately 2.4%. Sequencing input: peripheral blood. These receptor sequences come from a man between 18 and 35 years old with active or convalescent COVID-19. Both conserved end residues are part of each CDR3. Each record gives: J gene, D gene, clone size, V gene, CDR3 DNA, CDR3 protein. The D gene is left open where the match is weak. Expanded clones get a size class; other rows say once, few or many, or leave the size out.

TRBJ1-2 | NA | NA | TRBV6-2/TRBV6-3 | TGTGCCAGCAGTTACTCGCACGGGAGGGGCGTGCCTGGCTACACCTTC | CASSYSHGRGVPGYTF
TRBJ1-1 | NA | NA | TRBV5-1 | TGCGCCAGCAGCGCACAGAACACTGAAGCTTTCTTT | CASSAQNTEAFF
TRBJ2-7 | NA | NA | TRBV4-1 | TGCGCCAGCAGCCATGCTATGTACCAGGTCGGGAAGGGTCCCTCCGAGCAGTACTTC | CASSHAMYQVGKGPSEQYF
TRBJ2-1 | TRBD2 | NA | TRBV6-5 | TGTGCCAGCAGTTCACGACTAGCCCCCTTAGGGCAGTTCTTC | CASSSRLAPLGQFF
TRBJ2-1 | TRBD1 | NA | TRBV9 | TGTGCCAGCAGCGTCGACAGGGCTTCCTACAATGAGCAGTTCTTC | CASSVDRASYNEQFF
TRBJ1-2 | NA | NA | TRBV29-1 | TGCAGCGTTGTAGACAGAAACTATGGCTACACCTTC | CSVVDRNYGYTF
TRBJ1-2 | TRBD1 | NA | TRBV4-2 | TGTGCCAGCAGCCCGGACAGGGCGATGGGCTATGGCTACACCTTC | CASSPDRAMGYGYTF
TRBJ2-5 | TRBD2 | once | TRBV19 | TGTGCCAGTAGTACCCTAGCGGGGGCCCAAGAGACCCAGTACTTC | CASSTLAGAQETQYF
TRBJ2-4 | NA | once | TRBV6-5 | TGTGCCAGCAGTAACCGGGACTCCGAAAACATTCAGTACTTC | CASSNRDSENIQYF
TRBJ2-2 | TRBD2 | NA | TRBV3-1/TRBV3-2 | TGTGCCAGCAGCCATCCGGGACTAGCGATCGCGAACACCGGGGAGCTGTTTTTT | CASSHPGLAIANTGELFF
TRBJ1-5 | NA | NA | TRBV11-3 | TGTGCCAGCACCCGCCTTATGTCCGGGAGCAATCAGCCCCAGCATTTT | CASTRLMSGSNQPQHF
TRBJ1-4 | NA | NA | TRBV5-1 | TGCGCCAGCAGACAGGACAGCATTGCAACTAATGAAAAACTGTTTTTT | CASRQDSIATNEKLFF
TRBJ1-4 | NA | NA | TRBV24-1 | TGTGCCACCAGTGATGGGACACTGCCGGAAAAACTGTTTTTT | CATSDGTLPEKLFF
TRBJ1-2 | NA | NA | TRBV2 | TGTGCCAGCAGTGTCAACAGCTACGTGGGCTACACCTTC | CASSVNSYVGYTF
TRBJ2-7 | NA | NA | TRBV12-5 | TGTGCTAGTGGTTTGGGCAGGACCTACGAGCAGTACTTC | CASGLGRTYEQYF
TRBJ2-1 | TRBD1 | NA | TRBV5-6 | TGTGCCAGCAGTTACATGGACAGGGGGCGGATTAATGAGCAGTTCTTC | CASSYMDRGRINEQFF
TRBJ1-2 | NA | NA | TRBV4-1 | TGCGCCAGCAGCCAAGCAAGCGTGGGTTTAAACTATGGCTACACCTTC | CASSQASVGLNYGYTF
TRBJ1-1 | NA | NA | TRBV14 | TGTGCCAGCAGTCTAGCGAACACTGAAGCTTTCTTT | CASSLANTEAFF
TRBJ2-7 | NA | few | TRBV6-1 | TGTGCCAGCAGTCTGCAGGGGACCGAGCAGTACTTC | CASSLQGTEQYF
TRBJ2-2 | TRBD1 | NA | TRBV28 | TGTGCCAGCAGTATTAGGACAGGGGGCTGGACCGGGGAGCTGTTTTTT | CASSIRTGGWTGELFF
TRBJ2-7 | NA | NA | TRBV12-3/TRBV12-4 | TGTGCCAGCAGTCAGGACTACTACGAGCAGTACTTC | CASSQDYYEQYF
TRBJ1-2 | NA | NA | TRBV18 | TGTGCCAGCTCACCGCCAGGGGTGAACTATGGCTACACCTTC | CASSPPGVNYGYTF
TRBJ1-6 | NA | NA | TRBV7-2 | TGTGCCAGCAGCTTAGTGAGGGGGGGAAATTCACCCCTCCACTTT | CASSLVRGGNSPLHF
TRBJ2-5 | TRBD2 | NA | TRBV3-1/TRBV3-2 | TGTGCCAGCAGCCAAGATCTGGTAGCGGGGGGGGAGACCCAGTACTTC | CASSQDLVAGGETQYF
TRBJ2-7 | NA | once | TRBV3-1/TRBV3-2 | TGTGCCAGCAGCCAAGTCCAGGGGCAAACCTACGAGCAGTACTTC | CASSQVQGQTYEQYF
TRBJ1-1 | NA | NA | TRBV13 | TGTGCCAGCAGCAAAGGAGCCGGCGGAGCTTTCTTT | CASSKGAGGAFF
TRBJ2-5 | TRBD2 | NA | TRBV5-6 | TGTGCCAGCAGCTTCCTAGCGGGGGGCCAAGAGACCCAGTACTTC | CASSFLAGGQETQYF
TRBJ2-5 | NA | NA | TRBV6-5 | TGTGCCACCACCAGGGGTCGGGCAAGCGAGACCCAGTACTTC | CATTRGRASETQYF
TRBJ1-5 | NA | NA | TRBV19 | TGTGCCAGTAGTACCTTACTCAATCAGCCCCAGCATTTT | CASSTLLNQPQHF
TRBJ1-5 | TRBD1 | NA | TRBV5-6 | TGTGCCAGCAGCCTTGGTTCAGGGGGCCAGCCCCAGCATTTT | CASSLGSGGQPQHF